This T cell receptor (beta chain) was found in a study of shared clonotypes between healthy human individuals. Whole-study findings and limits: Rarefaction revealed incomplete sorted-subset sequencing despite large depth. The small donor group covered limited genetic and exposure diversity.

V lost 0 bases, J lost 8 bases, and 16 bases lay in between. The germline V gene encodes CDR1 LGHNA and CDR2 YSLEER. There are 15 residues in the CDR3. A word on this clone: What it binds is unknown.

Assay execution proceeded at the deep level. Sequencing was performed with immunoSEQ multiplex PCR; in TCRdb, only in-frame clones are kept and a portion is missing. Found here are hundreds of thousands of clones, 98% of them singletons; the top ten hold approximately 0.3%. Only CD45RO-negative cells positively selected for CCR7 counted as naive CD8 cells, so terminally differentiated effector memory CD45RA+ cells were excluded. The specimen sequenced was naive CD8+ T cells sorted from blood. This clonotype originated in a man younger than 45 in good health. The chain links TRBV4-3 to TRBJ1-2, with TRBD1 as a possible D gene (5 bases). CDR3 region: CASSQDRGPSTGYTF. The CDR3 bases are TGCGCCAGCAGCCAAGATCGGGGACCGTCTACGGGCTACACCTTC.